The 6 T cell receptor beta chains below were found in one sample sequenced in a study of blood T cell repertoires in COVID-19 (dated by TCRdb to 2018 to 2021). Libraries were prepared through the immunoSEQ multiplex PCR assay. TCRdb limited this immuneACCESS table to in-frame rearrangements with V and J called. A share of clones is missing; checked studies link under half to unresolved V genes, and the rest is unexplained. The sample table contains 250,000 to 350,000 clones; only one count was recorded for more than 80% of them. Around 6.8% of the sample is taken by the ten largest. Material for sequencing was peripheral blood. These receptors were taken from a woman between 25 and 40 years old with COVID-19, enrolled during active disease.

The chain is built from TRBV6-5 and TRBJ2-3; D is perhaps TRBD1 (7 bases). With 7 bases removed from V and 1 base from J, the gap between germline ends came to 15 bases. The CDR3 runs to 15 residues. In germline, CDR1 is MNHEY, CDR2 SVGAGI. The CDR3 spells CASTVTGTGTDTQYF. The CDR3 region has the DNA TGTGCCAGCACCGTGACAGGGACTGGCACAGATACGCAGTATTTT.

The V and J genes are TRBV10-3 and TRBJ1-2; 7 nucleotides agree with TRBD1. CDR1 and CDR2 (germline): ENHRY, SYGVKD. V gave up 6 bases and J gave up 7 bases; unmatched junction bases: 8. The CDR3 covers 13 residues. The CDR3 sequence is CAIRGDSAIGYTF. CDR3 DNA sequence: TGTGCCATCAGGGGGGACAGCGCTATTGGCTACACCTTC.

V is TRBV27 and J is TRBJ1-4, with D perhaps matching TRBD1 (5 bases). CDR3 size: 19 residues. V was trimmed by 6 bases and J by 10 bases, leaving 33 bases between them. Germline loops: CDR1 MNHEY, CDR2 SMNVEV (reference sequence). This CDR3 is CASSKEPRATGTAEGKLFF. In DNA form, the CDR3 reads TGTGCCAGCAGCAAAGAACCAAGGGCCACCGGGACCGCGGAGGGAAAACTGTTTTTT.

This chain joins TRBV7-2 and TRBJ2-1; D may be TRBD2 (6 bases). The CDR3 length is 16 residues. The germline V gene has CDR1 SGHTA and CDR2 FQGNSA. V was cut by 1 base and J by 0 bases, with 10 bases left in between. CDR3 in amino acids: CASSLVGTPSYNEQFF. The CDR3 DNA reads TGTGCCAGCAGCTTAGTAGGGACTCCCTCCTACAATGAGCAGTTCTTC.

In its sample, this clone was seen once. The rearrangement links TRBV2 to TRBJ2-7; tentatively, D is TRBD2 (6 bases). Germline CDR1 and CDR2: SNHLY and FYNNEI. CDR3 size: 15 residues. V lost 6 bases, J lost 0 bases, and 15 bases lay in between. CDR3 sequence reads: CASSPAPGSSYEQYF. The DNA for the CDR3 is TGTGCCAGCAGCCCCGCCCCCGGGAGCTCCTACGAGCAGTACTTC.

The DNA of the CDR3 is TGTGCCAGCAGTGAATTCAGTCGATCACCCCTCCACTTT. This codes for CASSEFSRSPLHF. The chain employs TRBV2 and TRBJ1-6; the D is unclear. From germline, CDR1 is SNHLY and CDR2 FYNNEI. The germline V and J ends were trimmed by 2 bases and 10 bases, with 9 bases remaining between them. This CDR3 spans 13 amino acids.